Sequencing of this T cell receptor beta chain was carried out in a study of cytomegalovirus exposure and HLA in healthy donors. The germline V gene encodes CDR1 MNHNS and CDR2 SASEGT. Trimming cost V 6 bases and J 0 bases, with 14 bases left between them. The CDR3 is 15 amino acids. Researchers ran the PCR with 60 Vbeta and 13 Jbeta primers. Generated by immunoSEQ multiplex PCR, the TCRdb table keeps only in-frame clones and is missing some. In the table there are roughly 190,000 clones, roughly 77% of which are singletons. The chain is built from TRBV6-1 and TRBJ2-5, with D tentatively TRBD2 (5 bases). The specimen sequenced was PBMCs. The sequence was obtained from a woman in her thirties in good health and CMV-seropositive. The CDR3 region has the DNA TGTGCCAGCAGGGAGGCGGCGAGGTACCAAGAGACCCAGTACTTC. As protein: CASREAARYQETQYF.